This entry lists 8 T cell receptor beta chains sequenced from one sample in a study of CD8 T cells in ankylosing spondylitis. In TCRdb, the 5' RACE reads were re-called with MiXCR into one record per CDR3 protein. This table has 300,000 to 400,000 distinct CDR3 sequences, about 20% appearing once. The sample comprised blood, either unsorted or a sorted T cell fraction (not recorded which). These TCRs come from a male donor with ankylosing spondylitis or in good health (not recorded which).

V is TRBV12-3 or TRBV12-4 and J is TRBJ2-2, with D maybe TRBD2 (5 bases). The CDR3 covers 17 residues. The V gene lost 1 base and the J gene lost 0 bases, with 12 bases spanning the gap. The DNA for the CDR3 is TGTGCCAGCAGTTTAGAAGCGGAACCCGCGAACACCGGGGAGCTGTTTTTT. Translated: CASSLEAEPANTGELFF.

The chain recombines TRBV9 with TRBJ2-2; TRBD2 matches at 13 bases. The CDR3 sequence is 16 residues long. Germline V gives CDR1 SGDLS, CDR2 YYNGEE. The V segment lost 3 bases and the J segment 6 bases; nucleotides outside the gene matches: 5. For the CDR3, the DNA is TGTGCCAGCAGCGAAGCCGGGACTAGCGGGGCCGGGGAGCTGTTTTTT. This gives the protein CASSEAGTSGAGELFF. Looking up the rest from reference TRBV9 and TRBJ2-2 gives the full variable domain: DSGVTQTPKHLITATGQRVTLRCSPRSGDLSVYWYQQSLDQGLQFLIQYYNGEERAKGNILERFSAQQFPDLHSELNLSSLELGDSALYFCASSEAGTSGAGELFFGEGSRLTVL.

This clonotype has just a few counts. The chain uses TRBV20-1 and TRBJ1-1, with TRBD1 as a possible D gene (5 bases). The germline V and J ends were trimmed by 4 bases and 5 bases, with 35 bases remaining between them. From germline, CDR1 is DFQATT and CDR2 SNEGSKA (reference sequence). The CDR3 contains 20 residues. The CDR3 nucleotides read TGCAGTGCTAACAGTAATGGGTGGGGACCCCTAGAACAAAGGGATACTGAAGCTTTCTTT. Encoded protein: CSANSNGWGPLEQRDTEAFF.

CDR3 residues: CASSPGDRVVEQYF. CDR3 nucleotide sequence: TGTGCCAGCAGCCCAGGGGACAGGGTAGTCGAGCAGTACTTC. This chain connects TRBV9 to TRBJ2-7, with 9 bases fitting TRBD1. J gave up 6 bases and V 4 bases, and 8 bases lay outside the gene matches. The CDR3 has 14 residues. The germline V gene encodes CDR1 SGDLS and CDR2 YYNGEE.

The chain carries TRBV2 and TRBJ2-1, with a tentative D call TRBD1 (5 bases). Trimming left V 4 bases short and J 8 bases short, with 15 bases between. CDR3 length: 14 amino acids. Germline CDR1 reads SNHLY; CDR2 reads FYNNEI. In DNA form, the CDR3 reads TGTGCCAGCAGTGTTGGGGCCTTCGAGTATGAGCAGTTCTTC. Translating gives CASSVGAFEYEQFF.

This clonotype was counted many times. This rearrangement joins TRBV12-3 or TRBV12-4 to TRBJ2-3, with D tentatively TRBD2 (6 bases). Trimming cost V 5 bases and J 4 bases, with 16 bases left between them. The CDR3 contains 15 residues. The CDR3 DNA is TGTGCCAGCAGTGTGGGACTCGGGGGATCAGATACGCAGTATTTT. Its protein product is CASSVGLGGSDTQYF.

This clonotype was detected ten times or more. The chain carries TRBV12-3 or TRBV12-4 and TRBJ2-3; no clear D gene. The CDR3 contains 12 residues. Trimming stripped 10 bases from V and 2 bases from J, with 10 bases between. CDR3 DNA sequence: TGTGCCACCCAGTGGTACACAGATACGCAGTATTTT. Protein product: CATQWYTDTQYF.

This clonotype has just a few counts. The chain joins TRBV2 to TRBJ2-3; maybe TRBD2 (7 bases). V lost 4 bases to trimming and J lost 2 bases, with 13 bases between them. This CDR3 region has 15 residues. The germline V gene has CDR1 SNHLY and CDR2 FYNNEI. The CDR3, as DNA: TGTGCCAGCAGTGCTCGGGGGGCCGACACAGATACGCAGTATTTT. Protein: CASSARGADTDTQYF.